The T cell receptor (beta chain) under discussion was sequenced for a study of regulatory T cells in long-lasting Graves disease. TCR beta libraries were built with iRepertoire HTBI primers and Arm-PCR of CDR3 regions. TCRdb reprocessed the multiplex PCR reads with MiXCR, giving one entry per CDR3 protein. This sample yields about 520,000 distinct CDR3 sequences, of which 9.5% to 15% are seen a single time; almost 9% belongs to the top ten. The germline gives CDR1 LNHDA, CDR2 SQIVND (reference sequence). Trimming shortened V by 3 bases and J by 9 bases, and 8 bases separated the two germline ends. The CDR3 consists of 12 residues. As for time point: newly diagnosed GD, antithyroid drugs for less than 3 months. PBMC-extracted RNA yielded the TCR library. In its sample, this clonotype was seen many times. These data were also filed under a second study, of T cells in Graves' hyperthyroidism and ophthalmopathy. That source reports: Stable hyperthyroidism and ophthalmopathy were separated using 13 V-J signatures.

The clonotype originates from a woman younger than 45 with Graves disease. This sample comprised peripheral blood mononuclear cells (PBMCs), obtained at new diagnosis, from a patient treated with antithyroid drugs. The chain carries TRBV19 and TRBJ2-2; D is unclear. CDR3 DNA: TGTGCCAGTAGTATCATCCGAAGGGAGCTGTTTTTT. Residues: CASSIIRRELFF.